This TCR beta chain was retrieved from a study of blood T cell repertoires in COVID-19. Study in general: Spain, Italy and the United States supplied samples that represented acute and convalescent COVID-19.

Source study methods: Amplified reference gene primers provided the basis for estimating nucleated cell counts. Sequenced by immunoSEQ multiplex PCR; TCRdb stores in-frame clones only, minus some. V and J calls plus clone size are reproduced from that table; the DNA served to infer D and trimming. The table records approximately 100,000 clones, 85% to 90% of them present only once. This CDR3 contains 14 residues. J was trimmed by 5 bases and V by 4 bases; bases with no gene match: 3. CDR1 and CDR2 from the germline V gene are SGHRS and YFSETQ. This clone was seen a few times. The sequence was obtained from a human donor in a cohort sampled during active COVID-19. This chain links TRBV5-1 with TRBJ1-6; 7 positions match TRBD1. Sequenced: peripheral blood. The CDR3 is CASSRTGNNSPLHF. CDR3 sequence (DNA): TGCGCCAGCAGCCGGACAGGAAATAATTCACCCCTCCACTTT.